This is a list of T cell receptor beta chains from one sample in a study of OX40 agonist ivuxolimab in advanced cancers. Sequencing was performed with immunoSEQ multiplex PCR; in TCRdb, only in-frame clones are kept and a portion is missing. The table has 30,000 to 45,000 clones, 82% seen once. This material consisted of CD4+ or CD8+ T cells sorted from blood, taken in a trial of the OX40 agonist ivuxolimab. The receptors stem from an adult with an advanced solid tumor such as melanoma, head and neck, liver or kidney cancer. The CDR3 runs from the conserved cysteine through the conserved F or W. The D gene is left open where the match is weak. Rows may omit the clone size; those that give it use once, few, many or a size class.

>TRBV7-9|TRBJ2-2|NA|NA
CASTPGTPNGELFF
TGTGCCAGCACACCGGGGACACCCAACGGGGAGCTGTTTTTT
>TRBV28|TRBJ2-7|NA|NA
CASSLNLAELSYEQYF
TGTGCCAGCAGTCTAAACCTGGCCGAGCTTTCCTACGAGCAGTACTTC
>TRBV28|TRBJ2-1|NA|once
CASSLGGKQFF
TGTGCCAGCAGTTTAGGGGGCAAGCAGTTCTTC
>TRBV4-1|TRBJ1-2|NA|NA
CASTQRDEINYGYTF
TGCGCCAGCACCCAGCGGGACGAGATCAACTATGGCTACACCTTC
>TRBV6-6|TRBJ1-5|TRBD1|NA
CASNSGQGSNQPQHF
TGTGCCAGCAACTCCGGACAGGGGTCTAATCAGCCCCAGCATTTT
>TRBV18|TRBJ2-5|TRBD2|NA
CASSQRDGETQYF
TGTGCCAGCTCACAGCGGGACGGAGAGACCCAGTACTTC
>TRBV28|TRBJ2-1|NA|NA
CASSLVSGRRNNEQFF
TGTGCCAGCAGTTTAGTAAGTGGGAGGAGGAACAATGAGCAGTTCTTC
>TRBV29-1|TRBJ1-1|NA|large
CSGYEGTEAFF
TGCAGCGGATACGAGGGGACTGAAGCTTTCTTT
>TRBV28|TRBJ1-1|NA|NA
CASSHGVFSGNTEAFF
TGTGCCAGCAGTCACGGGGTCTTCAGCGGGAACACTGAAGCTTTCTTT
>TRBV5-8|TRBJ1-5|NA|NA
CASTWNRPNQPQHF
TGTGCCAGCACCTGGAACAGGCCTAATCAGCCCCAGCATTTT
>TRBV20-1|TRBJ2-5|NA|NA
CSARLETQYF
TGCAGTGCTAGGCTTGAGACCCAGTACTTC
>TRBV5-4|TRBJ2-3|TRBD1|NA
CASSLEGATDTQYF
TGTGCCAGCAGCTTGGAGGGGGCGACAGATACGCAGTATTTT
>TRBV5-4|TRBJ2-5|TRBD1|NA
CASSLVGTGGGETQYF
TGTGCCAGCAGCTTGGTGGGAACAGGGGGCGGAGAGACCCAGTACTTC
>TRBV27|TRBJ1-2|NA|NA
CASSSTGRPPLYGYTF
TGTGCCAGCAGTTCTACCGGCCGTCCCCCACTCTATGGCTACACCTTC
>TRBV7-3|TRBJ2-3|TRBD1|NA
CASSSLWGQGSDTQYF
TGTGCCAGCAGCTCCCTTTGGGGACAGGGATCAGATACGCAGTATTTT
>TRBV18|TRBJ1-1|NA|NA
CASSPLGASGTEAFF
TGTGCCAGCTCACCATTGGGGGCTTCTGGCACTGAAGCTTTCTTT
>TRBV7-2|TRBJ2-1|NA|NA
CASSKLATGLLSYNEQFF
TGTGCCAGCAGCAAATTGGCGACAGGCCTACTCTCCTACAATGAGCAGTTCTTC
>TRBV2|TRBJ2-1|TRBD2|once
CASSVGGSSYNEQFF
TGTGCCAGCAGTGTGGGCGGGAGCTCCTACAATGAGCAGTTCTTC
>TRBV11-2|TRBJ2-3|NA|NA
CASSRLLSDTQYF
TGTGCCAGCAGCCGGCTTCTTTCGGATACGCAGTATTTT
>TRBV5-1|TRBJ2-1|TRBD2|NA
CASSLGGTRYEQFF
TGCGCCAGCAGCTTGGGTGGGACTAGATATGAGCAGTTCTTC
>TRBV2|TRBJ2-7|NA|once
CASRSDRQLEEQYF
TGTGCCAGCAGGTCGGACCGTCAATTGGAAGAGCAGTACTTC
>TRBV18|TRBJ1-1|NA|NA
CATTPDGTNTEAFF
TGTGCCACTACCCCGGACGGGACGAACACTGAAGCTTTCTTT
>TRBV5-5|TRBJ2-5|NA|NA
CASSYTPLGEQETQYF
TGTGCCAGCAGCTATACGCCTTTGGGGGAGCAAGAGACCCAGTACTTC
>TRBV30|TRBJ1-6|NA|NA
CAWIGQSNNSPLHF
TGTGCCTGGATCGGACAGTCGAATAATTCACCCCTCCACTTT
>TRBV7-9|TRBJ2-2|NA|NA
CASSAGLVRELFF
TGTGCCAGCAGCGCGGGCCTAGTAAGGGAGCTGTTTTTT